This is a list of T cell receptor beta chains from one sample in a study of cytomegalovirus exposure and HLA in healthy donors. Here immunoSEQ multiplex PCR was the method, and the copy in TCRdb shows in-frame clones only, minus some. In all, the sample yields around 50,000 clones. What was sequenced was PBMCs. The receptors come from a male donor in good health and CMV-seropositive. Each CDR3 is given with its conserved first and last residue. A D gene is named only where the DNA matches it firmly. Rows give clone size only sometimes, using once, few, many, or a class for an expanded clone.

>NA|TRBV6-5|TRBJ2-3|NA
CASSYFPSTDTQYF
TGTGCCAGCAGTTACTTTCCGTCCACAGATACGCAGTATTTT
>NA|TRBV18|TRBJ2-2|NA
CASTTGNTGELFF
TGTGCCAGCACCACAGGGAACACCGGGGAGCTGTTTTTT
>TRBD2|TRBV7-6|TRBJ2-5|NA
CASSFLAGGRETQYF
TGTGCCAGCAGCTTTCTAGCGGGGGGGCGAGAGACCCAGTACTTC
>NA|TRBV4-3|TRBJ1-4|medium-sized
CASSQDLVGRERLFF
TGCGCCAGCAGCCAAGATCTTGTGGGGAGGGAGCGACTGTTTTTT
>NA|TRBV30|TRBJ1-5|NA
CASNGPGINQPQHF
TGTGCCTCAAACGGACCAGGGATCAATCAGCCCCAGCATTTT
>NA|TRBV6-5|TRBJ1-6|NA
CASSPLRDTSAPLHF
TGTGCCAGCAGTCCCCTCCGGGACACCTCCGCACCCCTCCACTTT
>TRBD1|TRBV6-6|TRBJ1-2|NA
CASSSGTGFGGGYTF
TGTGCCAGCAGTTCCGGGACAGGGTTTGGGGGTGGCTACACCTTC
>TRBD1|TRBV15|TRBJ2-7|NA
CATSSRDRASYEQYF
TGTGCCACCAGCAGCCGGGACAGGGCCTCCTACGAGCAGTACTTC
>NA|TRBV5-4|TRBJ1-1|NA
CASSLETEAFF
TGTGCCAGCAGCCTAGAGACTGAAGCTTTCTTT
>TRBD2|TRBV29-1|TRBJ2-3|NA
CSVSGSGGPTDTQYF
TGCAGCGTCTCGGGGAGCGGGGGGCCCACAGATACGCAGTATTTT
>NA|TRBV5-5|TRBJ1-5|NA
CASSLGAPGGHNQPQHF
TGTGCCAGCAGCTTGGGCGCCCCGGGAGGTCACAATCAGCCCCAGCATTTT
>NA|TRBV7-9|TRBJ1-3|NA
CASSSRASPGNTIYF
TGTGCCAGCAGCTCCAGGGCCTCCCCTGGAAACACCATATATTTT